The next 29 T cell receptor beta chains were all read from a single sample in a study of read filtering for tumor transcriptome and immune sequencing. This library used roughly 400 ng RNA and molecular barcoded adaptors spanning alpha/delta and beta/gamma chains. Using its own MiXCR run on the reads, TCRdb lists one record per CDR3 protein. Here the sample spans some 40,000 distinct CDR3 sequences, around 15% being singletons. What was sequenced was a population of CD138-negative cells sorted from bone marrow. These receptors all come from a donor aged 40 or over with multiple myeloma.

In this sample, this clonotype turned up many times. V gene TRBV12-3 or TRBV12-4 combines with J gene TRBJ1-5; D might be TRBD1 (6 bases). This CDR3 comprises 13 residues. Trimming took off 5 bases at V and 9 bases at J, with 14 bases between the two ends. The DNA for the CDR3 is TGTGCCAGCAGTATAAACAGGGAAGCGCCCCAGCATTTT. This encodes CASSINREAPQHF.

In this sample, this clonotype turned up many times. The gene calls are TRBV30 and TRBJ2-2; maybe TRBD2 (6 bases). Germline V lookup: CDR1 GTSNPN, CDR2 SVGIG (reference sequence). Trimming stripped 2 bases from V and 11 bases from J, with 18 bases between. The CDR3 totals 14 residues. This chain's CDR3 is CAWSRDSKQKELFF. The CDR3 nucleotides are TGTGCCTGGAGTAGGGACTCGAAACAAAAAGAGCTGTTTTTT.

This clonotype was seen at least ten times. The chain joins TRBV9 to TRBJ2-1, with 13 bases fitting TRBD2. From germline, CDR1 is SGDLS and CDR2 YYNGEE. This CDR3 has 17 amino acids. J was trimmed by 7 bases and V by 0 bases; bases with no gene match: 7. In DNA, the CDR3 is TGTGCCAGCAGCGTAGGTACTAGCGGGAGGGCCGGTAATGAGCAGTTCTTC. Translation gives CASSVGTSGRAGNEQFF.

Note on this clonotype: Since the CDR3 does not end with the conserved phenylalanine or tryptophan, this likely comes from a read error. No DNA is shown, since the ends of the CDR3 on it are uncertain; the CDR3 is the one TCRdb lists. The chain couples TRBV12-3 or TRBV12-4 to TRBJ1-5; TRBD1, the table's D call, lacks a check against the DNA. The CDR3 is made up of 15 amino acids, end residues included. The CDR3 is CASSFGRGRNQPQHL.

This clonotype occurred many times. This chain joins TRBV6-6 and TRBJ1-5; a possible D gene is TRBD1 (5 bases). CDR3 length: 12 residues. Trimming pared 5 bases from V and 10 bases from J, leaving 12 bases between. Germline V CDR1 and CDR2: MNHNY, SVGAGI (reference sequence). CDR3 protein: CASSPGTVPQHF. In DNA, the CDR3 is TGTGCCAGCAGTCCTGGGACCGTTCCCCAGCATTTT.

This clonotype was detected ten times or more. The chain couples TRBV5-8 to TRBJ1-5; D unresolved. Trimming removed 4 bases from V and 7 bases from J, with 12 bases in between. The CDR3 loop spans 13 amino acids. The V gene's germline CDR1 is SGHTS and CDR2 YDEGEE. CDR3 residues: CASSATGRQPQHF. Written as DNA, the CDR3 is TGTGCCAGCAGCGCGACGGGTAGGCAGCCCCAGCATTTT.

V usage is TRBV28 and J usage is TRBJ2-1; 9 bases match TRBD2. The CDR3 is made up of 16 amino acids. CDR1 MDHEN and CDR2 SYDVKM come from the germline V gene. Trimming cost V 4 bases and J 10 bases; bases outside gene matches: 14. CDR3 nucleotide sequence: TGTGCCAGCAGTTCCCGGACGTGGTTAGCGGGGGCCGAGCAGTTCTTC. Residues: CASSSRTWLAGAEQFF.

Concerning this clonotype: A far larger clone lies a single base away; this is likely a read error. V and J are TRBV29-1 and TRBJ2-5; D remains unclear. This CDR3 region has 12 residues. Looked up from germline, CDR1 is SQVTM and CDR2 is ANQGSEA. V gave up 4 bases and J gave up 14 bases, with 20 bases separating them. The CDR3 region has the DNA TGCAGCGTTGGGTTACCTGGCGTGGAGCATTACTTC. Translated: CSVGLPGVEHYF.

Comments on this clonotype: Compared with germline, one end of the junction differs, possibly owing to a read error. The chain recombines TRBV29-1 with TRBJ1-1; a weak D match, TRBD1 (6 bases). CDR3 length: 13 residues. The germline V gene has CDR1 SQVTM and CDR2 ANQGSEA. DNA of the CDR3: TGCAGCGTTAGTACCATGGGGGACACTGACGCTTTCTTT. It translates to CSVSTMGDTDAFF.

This clonotype was seen repeatedly, ten times or more. The gene calls are TRBV6-5 and TRBJ1-1; TRBD1 is a possible D gene (5 bases). V was trimmed by 7 bases and J by 0 bases, leaving 15 bases between them. The germline CDR1 and CDR2 sequences are MNHEY and SVGAGI. The CDR3 totals 15 residues. DNA of the CDR3: TGTGCCAGCAACGAACCGGGACGGATGAACACTGAAGCTTTCTTT. Residues: CASNEPGRMNTEAFF.

In regard to this clonotype: With only one base between it and a far larger clone, this is likely a read error. The CDR3 bases are TGTGCCAACAGCTTAGAAGACAGTCTGGGGCAGTTCTTC. Protein: CANSLEDSLGQFF. This chain links TRBV7-9 with TRBJ2-1, with D possibly matching TRBD1 (5 bases). The CDR3 sequence is 13 residues long. CDR1 and CDR2 (germline): SEHNR, FQNEAQ (reference sequence). Based on the CDR3 plus reference TRBV7-9 and TRBJ2-1, the full variable domain is DTGVSQNPRHKITKRGQNVTFRCDPISEHNRLYWYRQTLGQGPEFLTYFQNEAQLEKSRLLSDRFSAERPKGSFSTLEIQRTEQGDSAMYLCANSLEDSLGQFFGPGTRLTVL.

A note on this clonotype: The junction and the germline gene differ at one end; a read error may be behind it. The chain uses TRBV20-1 and TRBJ1-3; D gene unclear. This CDR3 comprises 15 residues. Germline loops: CDR1 DFQATT, CDR2 SNEGSKA (reference sequence). The CDR3 nucleotides read TGCAGTGCCAGAACCGTTTCGGGTCCCGAAAACACCATGTATTTT. Protein product: CSARTVSGPENTMYF.

Ten or more counts support this clonotype. V gene TRBV12-3 or TRBV12-4 combines with J gene TRBJ2-7; unclear D gene. V gave up 3 bases and J gave up 0 bases, with 6 bases separating them. The CDR3 contains 13 residues. The CDR3 DNA reads TGTGCCAGCAGTTTGCAGATCTCCTACGAGCAGTACTTC. Its protein product is CASSLQISYEQYF.

Turning to this clonotype: A read error is possible here, since a much larger clone lies one base away. The chain is built from TRBV7-7 and TRBJ2-5, with D tentatively TRBD1 or TRBD2 (5 bases each). Germline V gene data show CDR1 as SSHAT and CDR2 as FNYEAQ (reference sequence). This CDR3 region has 13 residues. CDR3 DNA: TGTGCTAGCAGCTTAGATGGGTTCGGGACCAAGTACTTC. This codes for CASSLDGFGTKYF. Using reference TRBV7-7 and TRBJ2-5 for the parts outside the CDR3, the full variable domain is GAGVSQSPRYKVTKRGQDVTLRCDPISSHATLYWYQQALGQGPEFLTYFNYEAQPDKSGLPSDRFSAERPEGSISTLTIQRTEQRDSAMYRCASSLDGFGTKYFGPGTRLLVL.

This clonotype was seen ten or more times. The chain recombines TRBV19 with TRBJ2-7; TRBD2 agrees at 9 bases. The CDR3 is 17 residues long. Trimming removed 0 bases from V and 7 bases from J; junction bases left unmatched: 13. Germline CDR1 is LNHDA and CDR2 is SQIVND (reference sequence). Here the CDR3 reads CASSIDPSGRPRNEQYF. Written as DNA, the CDR3 is TGTGCCAGTAGTATAGATCCAAGCGGGAGGCCACGAAATGAGCAGTACTTC.

This clonotype is labeled medium-sized (0.01 to 0.1%). The chain employs TRBV6-5 and TRBJ2-1; 9 nucleotides agree with TRBD2. V shed 6 bases, J shed 5 bases, and the junction held 5 bases outside the gene matches. Germline loops: CDR1 MNHEY, CDR2 SVGAGI. The CDR3 length is 14 residues. CDR3 amino acids: CASRPGLANNEQFF. The CDR3 DNA reads as TGTGCCAGCAGACCGGGACTAGCCAACAATGAGCAGTTCTTC.

This clonotype has a count of ten or more. The genes are TRBV28 and TRBJ1-2; maybe TRBD1 (5 bases). The CDR3 is made up of 14 amino acids. Per the germline V gene, CDR1 is MDHEN and CDR2 is SYDVKM. Trimming pared 2 bases from V and 8 bases from J, leaving 15 bases between. The chain's CDR3 is CASSLPGVKGGYTF. DNA for the CDR3: TGTGCCAGCAGTTTACCGGGGGTTAAAGGCGGCTACACCTTC.

This sequence joins TRBV11-2 and TRBJ2-5; possible D gene TRBD1, 6 bases. Looked up from germline, CDR1 is SGHAT and CDR2 is FQNNGV. V was cut by 5 bases and J by 4 bases, with 17 bases left in between. This CDR3 contains 15 residues. In nucleotides, the CDR3 is TGTGCCAGCAGCCCCGGTGGACAGATATTAGAGACCCAGTACTTC. It translates to CASSPGGQILETQYF.

This clonotype was counted ten times or more. V usage is TRBV6-1 and J usage is TRBJ2-4; TRBD2 agrees at 7 bases. The CDR3 is 17 residues long. V shed 2 bases, J shed 0 bases, and the junction held 7 bases outside the gene matches. In germline, CDR1 is MNHNS, CDR2 SASEGT. The CDR3 here is CASSEWGGDPAKNIQYF. The CDR3 DNA reads as TGTGCCAGCAGTGAATGGGGGGGGGACCCAGCCAAAAACATTCAGTACTTC.

Concerning this clonotype itself: One end of the junction is discordant with germline, which a read error may explain. The chain is built from TRBV7-9 and TRBJ2-3; TRBD1 agrees at 7 bases. The germline V gene has CDR1 SEHNR and CDR2 FQNEAQ (reference sequence). The CDR3 loop spans 15 amino acids. CDR3 DNA: TGTGCCTGCAGCTCAGGGGGACGACTCACGGATACGCAGTATTTT. This codes for CACSSGGRLTDTQYF.

Details on this clonotype: This clone may be a read error of a much larger clone one base away. The rearrangement links TRBV3-1 to TRBJ2-3; possible D gene TRBD1, 5 bases. The end of the DNA aligns better with TRBJ1-5, so the J call may be wrong. CDR1 and CDR2 from the germline V gene are LGHDT and YNNKEL (reference sequence). CDR3 length equals 15 residues. CDR3 bases: TGTGCCAGCAGCCAAGCAGGGTCAAACACAGATACGCAGCATTTT. Amino acid sequence: CASSQAGSNTDTQHF.

This clonotype is judged medium-sized. V is TRBV12-3 or TRBV12-4 and J is TRBJ2-1, with 11 bases fitting TRBD1. This CDR3 has 13 residues. V trimming: 5 bases; J trimming: 8 bases; junction bases outside the gene matches: 2. In DNA, the CDR3 is TGTGCCAGCAGTCGGGACAGGGGGGATGAGCAGTTCTTC. This translates into CASSRDRGDEQFF.

V is TRBV12-3 or TRBV12-4 and J is TRBJ2-7; TRBD2 matches at 11 bases. Trimming removed 3 bases from V and 4 bases from J; junction bases left unmatched: 5. This CDR3 comprises 15 residues. CDR3 in amino acids: CASSFLAGGVYEQYF. The DNA for the CDR3 is TGTGCCAGCAGTTTCCTAGCGGGAGGTGTTTACGAGCAGTACTTC.

This clonotype was recorded many times. This sequence may be a read error, since a much larger clone differs from it by one base. The genes are TRBV7-2 and TRBJ1-1; D is unresolved. Trimming removed 1 base at V and 0 bases at J, with 3 bases between. Germline-derived CDR1 and CDR2 are SGHTA and FQGNSA. CDR3 size: 13 residues. CDR3 coding DNA: TGTGCCAGCAGCTTAGTATTGAACACTGAAGCTTTCTTT. It translates to CASSLVLNTEAFF.

This clonotype was recorded at least ten times. The chain is built from TRBV5-1 and TRBJ2-1; TRBD1 or TRBD2 may be the D gene (6 bases each). This CDR3 has 17 amino acids. Trimming shortened V by 2 bases and J by 1 base, and 16 bases separated the two germline ends. Germline V gene data show CDR1 as SGHRS and CDR2 as YFSETQ. The CDR3 sequence is CASSLNRKGGSYNEQFF. The CDR3 DNA follows: TGCGCCAGCAGCTTAAATCGAAAAGGGGGGTCCTACAATGAGCAGTTCTTC.

The sample holds one count of this clonotype. Just one base apart from a much larger clone, this may be a read error. This chain connects TRBV7-8 to TRBJ2-3; TRBD2 matches at 9 bases. Germline V gene data show CDR1 as SGHVS and CDR2 as FQNEAQ. This CDR3 has 16 amino acids. The CDR3 nucleotides read TGTGCCAGCGGCTTAGGCCCTAGCGGGACACGCGATACGCAGTATTTT. It yields the protein CASGLGPSGTRDTQYF.

This clonotype is termed large. The genes are TRBV7-8 and TRBJ2-5; TRBD2 matches at 13 bases. V trimming: 0 bases; J trimming: 4 bases; junction bases outside the gene matches: 11. The V gene's germline CDR1 is SGHVS and CDR2 FQNEAQ. The CDR3 totals 19 residues. The CDR3 spells CASSLAPGLAGVSRETQYF. The CDR3 DNA reads TGTGCCAGCAGCTTAGCGCCCGGACTAGCGGGAGTCTCCCGAGAGACCCAGTACTTC.

This clonotype is deemed medium-sized (0.01 to 0.1%). The chain is built from TRBV20-1 and TRBJ2-6; D call uncertain. The germline CDR1 and CDR2 sequences are DFQATT and SNEGSKA (reference sequence). Trimming stripped 3 bases from V and 0 bases from J, with 3 bases between. The CDR3 spans 13 residues. CDR3 coding DNA: TGCAGTGCTAGCACCTCTGGGGCCAACGTCCTGACTTTC. Translation: CSASTSGANVLTF.

In this sample, this clonotype turned up many times. V usage is TRBV20-1 and J usage is TRBJ1-5; D is perhaps TRBD1 (6 bases). From germline, CDR1 is DFQATT and CDR2 SNEGSKA (reference sequence). The CDR3 runs 14 residues. Trimming took off 3 bases at V and 3 bases at J, with 12 bases between the two ends. This chain's CDR3 is CSASRTAPNQPQHF. CDR3 DNA sequence: TGCAGTGCTAGTAGGACAGCACCCAATCAGCCCCAGCATTTT.